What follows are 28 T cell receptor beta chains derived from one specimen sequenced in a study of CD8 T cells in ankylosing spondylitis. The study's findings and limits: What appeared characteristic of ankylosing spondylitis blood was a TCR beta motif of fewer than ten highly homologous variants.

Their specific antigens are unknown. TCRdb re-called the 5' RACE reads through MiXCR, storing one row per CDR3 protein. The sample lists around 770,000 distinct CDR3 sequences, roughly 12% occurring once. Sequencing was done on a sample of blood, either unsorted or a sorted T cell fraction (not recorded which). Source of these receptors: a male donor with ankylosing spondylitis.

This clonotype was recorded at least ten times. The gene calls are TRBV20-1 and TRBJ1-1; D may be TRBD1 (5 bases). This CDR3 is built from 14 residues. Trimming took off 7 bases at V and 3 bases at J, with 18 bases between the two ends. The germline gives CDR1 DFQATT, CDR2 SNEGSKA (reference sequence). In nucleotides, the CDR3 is TGCAGTGAATTGAAGGGTACGGGGGACACTGAAGCTTTCTTT. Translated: CSELKGTGDTEAFF.

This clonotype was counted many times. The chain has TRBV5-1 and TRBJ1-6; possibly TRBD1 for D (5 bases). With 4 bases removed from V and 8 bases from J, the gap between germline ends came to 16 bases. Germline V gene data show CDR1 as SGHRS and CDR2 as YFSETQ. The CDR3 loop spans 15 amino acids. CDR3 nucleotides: TGCGCCAGCAGCCCGAGCTGGGGCGGTGATTCACCCCTCCACTTT. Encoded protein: CASSPSWGGDSPLHF. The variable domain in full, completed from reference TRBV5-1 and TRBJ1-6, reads KAGVTQTPRYLIKTRGQQVTLSCSPISGHRSVSWYQQTPGQGLQFLFEYFSETQRNKGNFPGRFSGRQFSNSRSEMNVSTLELGDSALYLCASSPSWGGDSPLHFGNGTRLTVT.

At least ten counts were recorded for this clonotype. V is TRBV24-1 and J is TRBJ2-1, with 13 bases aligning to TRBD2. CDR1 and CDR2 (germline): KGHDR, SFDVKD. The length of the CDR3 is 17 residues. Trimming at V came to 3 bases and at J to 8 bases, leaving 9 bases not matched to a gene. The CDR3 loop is CATSDPKLAGGLHEQFF. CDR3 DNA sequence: TGTGCCACCAGTGATCCCAAACTAGCGGGAGGGCTCCATGAGCAGTTCTTC.

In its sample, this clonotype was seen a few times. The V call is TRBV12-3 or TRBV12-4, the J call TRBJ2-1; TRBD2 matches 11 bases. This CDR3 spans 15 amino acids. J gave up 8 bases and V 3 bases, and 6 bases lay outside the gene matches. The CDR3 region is CASSFLAGGIDEQFF. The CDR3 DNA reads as TGTGCCAGCAGTTTTCTAGCGGGGGGCATCGATGAGCAGTTCTTC.

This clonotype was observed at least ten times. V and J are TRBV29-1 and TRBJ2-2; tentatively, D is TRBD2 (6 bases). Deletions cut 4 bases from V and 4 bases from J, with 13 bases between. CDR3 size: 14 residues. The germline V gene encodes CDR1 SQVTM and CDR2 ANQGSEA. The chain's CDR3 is CSVGLLAGTGELFF. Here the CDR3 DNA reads TGCAGCGTTGGTTTACTAGCTGGCACCGGGGAGCTGTTTTTT.

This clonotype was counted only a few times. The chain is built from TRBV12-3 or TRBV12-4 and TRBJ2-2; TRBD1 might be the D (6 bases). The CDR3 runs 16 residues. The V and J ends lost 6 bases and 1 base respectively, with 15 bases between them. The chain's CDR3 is CASRPNRVGNTGELFF. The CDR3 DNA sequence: TGTGCCAGCAGACCCAACAGGGTCGGGAACACCGGGGAGCTGTTTTTT.

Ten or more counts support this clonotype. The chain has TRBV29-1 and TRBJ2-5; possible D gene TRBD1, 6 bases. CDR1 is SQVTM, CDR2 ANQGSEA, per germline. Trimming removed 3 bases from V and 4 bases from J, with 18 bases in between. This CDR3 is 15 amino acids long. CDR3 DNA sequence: TGCAGCGTTGATAAAGGGCCAGGGGTTCGAGAGACCCAGTACTTC. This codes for CSVDKGPGVRETQYF.

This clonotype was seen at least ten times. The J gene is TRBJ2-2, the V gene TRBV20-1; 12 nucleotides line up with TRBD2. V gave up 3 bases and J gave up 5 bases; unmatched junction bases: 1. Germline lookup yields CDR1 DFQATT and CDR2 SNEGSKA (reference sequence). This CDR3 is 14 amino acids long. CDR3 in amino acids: CSARLAGGTGELFF. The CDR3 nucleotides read TGCAGTGCTAGGCTAGCGGGGGGGACCGGGGAGCTGTTTTTT.

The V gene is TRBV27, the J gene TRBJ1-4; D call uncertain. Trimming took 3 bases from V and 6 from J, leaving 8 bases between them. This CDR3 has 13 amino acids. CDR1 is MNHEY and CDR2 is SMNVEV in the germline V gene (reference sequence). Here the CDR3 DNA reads TGTGCCAGCAGTTTCCACGATGATGAAAAACTGTTTTTT. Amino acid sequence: CASSFHDDEKLFF.

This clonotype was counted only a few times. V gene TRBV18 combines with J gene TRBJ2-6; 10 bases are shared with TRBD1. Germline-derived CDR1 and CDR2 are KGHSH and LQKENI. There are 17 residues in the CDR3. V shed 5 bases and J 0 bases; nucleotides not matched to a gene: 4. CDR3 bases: TGTGCCAGCTCAAGGGACAGGGGCCGCTCTGGGGCCAACGTCCTGACTTTC. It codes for CASSRDRGRSGANVLTF. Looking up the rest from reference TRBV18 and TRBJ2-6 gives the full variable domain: NAGVMQNPRHLVRRRGQEARLRCSPMKGHSHVYWYRQLPEEGLKFMVYLQKENIIDESGMPKERFSAEFPKEGPSILRIQQVVRGDSAAYFCASSRDRGRSGANVLTFGAGSRLTVL.

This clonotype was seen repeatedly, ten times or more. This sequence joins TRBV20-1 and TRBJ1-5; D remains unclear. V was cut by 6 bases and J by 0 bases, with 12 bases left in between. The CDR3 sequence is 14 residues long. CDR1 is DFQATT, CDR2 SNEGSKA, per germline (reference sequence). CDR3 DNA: TGCAGTGCGGCCCTGCCCTATAGCAATCAGCCCCAGCATTTT. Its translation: CSAALPYSNQPQHF.

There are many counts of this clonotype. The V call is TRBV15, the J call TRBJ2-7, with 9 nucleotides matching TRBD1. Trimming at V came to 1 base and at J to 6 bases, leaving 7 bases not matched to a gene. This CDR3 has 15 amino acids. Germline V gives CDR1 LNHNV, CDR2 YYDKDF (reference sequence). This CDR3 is CATSRGTGVTSEQYF. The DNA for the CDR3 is TGTGCCACCAGCAGAGGGACAGGGGTGACTAGCGAGCAGTACTTC.

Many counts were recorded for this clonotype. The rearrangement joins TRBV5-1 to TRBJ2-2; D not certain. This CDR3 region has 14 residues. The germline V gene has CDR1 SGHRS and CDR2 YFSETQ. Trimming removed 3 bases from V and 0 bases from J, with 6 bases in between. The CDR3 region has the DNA TGCGCCAGCAGCTATAAGGCGAACACCGGGGAGCTGTTTTTT. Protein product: CASSYKANTGELFF.

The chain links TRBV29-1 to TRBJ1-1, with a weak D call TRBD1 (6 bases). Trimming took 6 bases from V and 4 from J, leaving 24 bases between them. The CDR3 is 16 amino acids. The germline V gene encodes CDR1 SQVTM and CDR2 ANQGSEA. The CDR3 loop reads CSVLGAPQGGSTEAFF. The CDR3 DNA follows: TGCAGCGTCCTGGGGGCACCACAGGGAGGGAGCACTGAAGCTTTCTTT.

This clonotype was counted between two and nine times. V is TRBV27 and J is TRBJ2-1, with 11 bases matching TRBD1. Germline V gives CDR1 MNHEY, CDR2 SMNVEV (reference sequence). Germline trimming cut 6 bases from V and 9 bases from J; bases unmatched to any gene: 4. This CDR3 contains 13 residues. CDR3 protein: CASRRTGGAEQFF. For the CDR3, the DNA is TGTGCCAGCAGGAGGACAGGGGGCGCTGAGCAGTTCTTC.

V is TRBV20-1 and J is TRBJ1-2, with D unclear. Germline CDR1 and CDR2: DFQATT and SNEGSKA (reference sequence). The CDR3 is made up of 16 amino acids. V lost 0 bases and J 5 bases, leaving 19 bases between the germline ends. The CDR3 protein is CSARDYGGSSMYGYTF. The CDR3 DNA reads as TGCAGTGCTAGAGATTATGGCGGCAGCTCGATGTATGGCTACACCTTC.

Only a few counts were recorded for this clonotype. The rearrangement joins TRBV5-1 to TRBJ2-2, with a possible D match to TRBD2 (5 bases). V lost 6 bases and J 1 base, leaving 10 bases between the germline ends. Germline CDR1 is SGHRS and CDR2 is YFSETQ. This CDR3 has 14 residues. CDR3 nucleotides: TGCGCCAGCATCGCCGCGGGGAACACCGGGGAGCTGTTTTTT. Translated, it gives CASIAAGNTGELFF.

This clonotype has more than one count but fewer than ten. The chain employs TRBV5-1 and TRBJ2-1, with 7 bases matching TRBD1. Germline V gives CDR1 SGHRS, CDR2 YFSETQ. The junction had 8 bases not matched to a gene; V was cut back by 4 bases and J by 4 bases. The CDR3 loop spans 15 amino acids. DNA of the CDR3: TGCGCCAGCAGCCCCCGGGACAGCTTTTACAATGAGCAGTTCTTC. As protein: CASSPRDSFYNEQFF.

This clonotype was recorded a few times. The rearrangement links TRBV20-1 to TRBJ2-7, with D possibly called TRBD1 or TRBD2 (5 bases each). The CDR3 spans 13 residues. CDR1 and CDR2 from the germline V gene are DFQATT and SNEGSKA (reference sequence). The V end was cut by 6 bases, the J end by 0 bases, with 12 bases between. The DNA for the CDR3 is TGCAGTGCGTGGGACCCAAGCTCCTACGAGCAGTACTTC. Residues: CSAWDPSSYEQYF.

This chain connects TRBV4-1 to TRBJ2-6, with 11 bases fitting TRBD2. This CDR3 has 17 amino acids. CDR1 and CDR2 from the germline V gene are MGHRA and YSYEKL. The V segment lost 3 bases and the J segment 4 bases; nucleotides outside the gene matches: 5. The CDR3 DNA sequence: TGCGCCAGCAGCCAGCCTACTAGCGGGAGAGGGGCCAACGTCCTGACTTTC. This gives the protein CASSQPTSGRGANVLTF.

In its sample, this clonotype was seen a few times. This chain's CDR3 is CASSSIAQETQYF. CDR3 nucleotides: TGCGCCAGCAGTTCTATAGCCCAAGAGACCCAGTACTTC. The chain uses TRBV5-1 and TRBJ2-5; D call uncertain. This CDR3 is built from 13 residues. V shed 5 bases and J shed 1 base, with 9 bases lying between them. From germline, CDR1 is SGHRS and CDR2 YFSETQ.

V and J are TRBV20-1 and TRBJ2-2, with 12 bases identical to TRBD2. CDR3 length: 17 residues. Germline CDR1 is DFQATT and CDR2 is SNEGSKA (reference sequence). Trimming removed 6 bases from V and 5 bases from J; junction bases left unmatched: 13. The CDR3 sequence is CSAGRSSGGAGTGELFF. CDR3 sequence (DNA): TGCAGTGCCGGAAGGTCTAGCGGGGGGGCCGGGACCGGGGAGCTGTTTTTT.

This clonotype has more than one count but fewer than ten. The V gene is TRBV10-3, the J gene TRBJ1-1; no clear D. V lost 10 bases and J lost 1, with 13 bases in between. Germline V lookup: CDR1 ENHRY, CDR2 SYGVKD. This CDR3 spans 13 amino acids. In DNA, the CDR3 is TGTGCCACCGGAGGTTCTGGGAACACTGAAGCTTTCTTT. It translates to CATGGSGNTEAFF.

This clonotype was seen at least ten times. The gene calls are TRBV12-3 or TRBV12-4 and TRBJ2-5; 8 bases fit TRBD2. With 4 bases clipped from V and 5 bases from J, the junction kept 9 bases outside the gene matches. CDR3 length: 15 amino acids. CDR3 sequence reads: CASSSRGADRETQYF. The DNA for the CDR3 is TGTGCCAGCAGTTCGCGGGGGGCTGATAGGGAGACCCAGTACTTC.

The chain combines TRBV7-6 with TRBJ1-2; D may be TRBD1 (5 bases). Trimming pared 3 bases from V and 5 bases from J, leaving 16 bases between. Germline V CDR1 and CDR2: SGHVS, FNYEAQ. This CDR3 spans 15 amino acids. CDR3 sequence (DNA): TGTGCCAGCAGCTTTACCGGGACCTCCGCTTATGGCTACACCTTC. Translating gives CASSFTGTSAYGYTF.

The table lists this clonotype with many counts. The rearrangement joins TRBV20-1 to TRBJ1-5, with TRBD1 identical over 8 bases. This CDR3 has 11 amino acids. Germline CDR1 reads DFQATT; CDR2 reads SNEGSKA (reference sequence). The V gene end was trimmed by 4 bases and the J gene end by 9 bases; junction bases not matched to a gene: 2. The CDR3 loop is CSATQGAPQHF. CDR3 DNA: TGCAGTGCTACGCAGGGGGCGCCCCAGCATTTT.

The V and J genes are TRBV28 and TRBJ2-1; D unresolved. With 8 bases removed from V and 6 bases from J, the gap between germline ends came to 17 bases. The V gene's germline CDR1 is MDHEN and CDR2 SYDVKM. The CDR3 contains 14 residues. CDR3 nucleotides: TGTGCCAGCTCCCTTGCCCCCCTTTCCAATGAGCAGTTCTTC. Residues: CASSLAPLSNEQFF.

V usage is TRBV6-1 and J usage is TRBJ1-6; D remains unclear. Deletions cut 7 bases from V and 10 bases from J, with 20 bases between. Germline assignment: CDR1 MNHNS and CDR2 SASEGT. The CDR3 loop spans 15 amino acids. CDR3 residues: CASTDGGRASSPLHF. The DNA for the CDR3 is TGTGCCAGCACCGACGGAGGGCGCGCCTCATCACCCCTCCACTTT.